These 4 T cell receptor beta chains came from one sample sequenced in a study of blood T cell repertoires in COVID-19. Only in-frame clones appear in the TCRdb table, and some are missing; sequencing was by immunoSEQ multiplex PCR. The sample carries 20,000 to 25,000 clones, about nine tenths recorded once. The sample comprised peripheral blood. The receptors shown here come from an elderly woman with active or convalescent COVID-19.

The chain is built from TRBV18 and TRBJ1-6, with D maybe TRBD1 (5 bases). CDR1 KGHSH and CDR2 LQKENI come from the germline V gene. The ends were cut back, 1 base at V and 8 bases at J, with 12 bases in the middle. The CDR3 runs to 15 residues. In DNA form, the CDR3 reads TGTGCCAGCTCACCACAGGGGCGGGGTGATTCACCCCTCCACTTT. Translated: CASSPQGRGDSPLHF.

V and J are TRBV5-4 and TRBJ2-1, with D maybe TRBD1 (5 bases). With 3 bases removed from V and 4 bases from J, the gap between germline ends came to 14 bases. The germline gives CDR1 SGHNT, CDR2 YYREEE (reference sequence). This CDR3 region has 15 residues. In nucleotides, the CDR3 is TGTGCCAGCAGCTATGACAGAGGACCTTACAATGAGCAGTTCTTC. Translated, it gives CASSYDRGPYNEQFF.

The chain employs TRBV30 and TRBJ1-1; a possible D gene is TRBD1 (6 bases). Trimming stripped 4 bases from V and 4 bases from J, with 13 bases between. The CDR3 length is 13 residues. The germline CDR1 and CDR2 sequences are GTSNPN and SVGIG (reference sequence). This CDR3 is CAWNRVLGTEAFF. The CDR3 DNA sequence: TGTGCCTGGAACAGGGTGTTGGGCACTGAAGCTTTCTTT.

The chain joins TRBV5-4 to TRBJ2-1; 7 bases line up with TRBD2. The CDR3 consists of 13 residues. Germline CDR1 and CDR2: SGHNT and YYREEE (reference sequence). Trimming removed 3 bases from V and 10 bases from J; junction bases left unmatched: 7. Written as DNA, the CDR3 is TGTGCCAGCAGCTCACAGGACGGGAGGGAGCAGTTCTTC. Translating it yields CASSSQDGREQFF.